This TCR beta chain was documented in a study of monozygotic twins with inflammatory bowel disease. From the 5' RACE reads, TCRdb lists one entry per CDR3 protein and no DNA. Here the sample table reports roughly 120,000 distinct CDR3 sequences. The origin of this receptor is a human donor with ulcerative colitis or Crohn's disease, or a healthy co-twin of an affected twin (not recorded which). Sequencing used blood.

The CDR3 sequence: CASSPEGQGISEQFF. The chain uses TRBV4-2 and TRBJ2-1; TCRdb proposes TRBD1, but this gene call is untestable without DNA. CDR1 LGHNA and CDR2 YNFKEQ come from the germline V gene. There are 15 residues in the CDR3.